Listed here is a single TCR beta chain. These data are taken from a study of PD-L1 blockade in urothelial cancer. Time point: peripheral blood 6 weeks after treatment start. Sequenced by immunoSEQ multiplex PCR; TCRdb stores in-frame clones only, minus some. Found here are 45,000 to 55,000 clones, approximately 83% of them singletons; the top ten hold about 10%. From germline, CDR1 is MRHNA and CDR2 SNTAGT. The CDR3 totals 13 residues. The V gene end was trimmed by 6 bases and the J gene end by 1 base; junction bases not matched to a gene: 2. The chain is built from TRBV6-4 and TRBJ1-1; the match to TRBD1 covers 7 bases. The source of this sequence is a man in his 60s with urothelial cancer. The material was PBMCs, obtained around atezolizumab (anti-PD-L1) treatment. The CDR3 bases are TGTGCCAGCAGGACAGGGCCGAACACTGAAGCTTTCTTT. It specifies CASRTGPNTEAFF.